The rows below give T cell receptor beta chains drawn from one sample of a study of neurological immune-mediated disorders. TCRdb reanalysed the 5' RACE reads using MiXCR and keeps one entry per CDR3 protein. Of some 86,000 distinct CDR3 sequences listed, 2.6% are singletons. Specimen: PBMCs. The receptors originated from a woman in her twenties or thirties with multiple sclerosis. CDR3s include the opening cysteine and the closing phenylalanine or tryptophan. A D gene is named only where the DNA matches it firmly. For some rows the clone size is stated as once, few or many, or as a class when expanded; others skip it.

J gene | V gene | clone size | D gene | CDR3 protein | CDR3 DNA
TRBJ2-7 | TRBV6-4 | NA | NA | CASSHMAGSAYEQYF | TGTGCCAGCAGCCATATGGCGGGGTCAGCCTACGAGCAGTACTTC
TRBJ2-1 | TRBV4-1 | NA | NA | CAILGGSYNEQFF | TGCGCCATCTTGGGGGGCTCCTACAATGAGCAGTTCTTC
TRBJ1-2 | TRBV29-1 | many | NA | CSLGSNTF | TGCAGCCTCGGCAGTAACACCTTC
TRBJ2-5 | TRBV29-1 | many | NA | CSVEGNQETQYF | TGCAGCGTCGAAGGGAACCAAGAGACCCAGTACTTC
TRBJ1-1 | TRBV5-1 | many | NA | CASSLRPGWNTEAFF | TGCGCCAGCAGCTTGCGCCCAGGTTGGAACACTGAAGCTTTCTTT
TRBJ1-1 | TRBV5-1 | many | NA | CATQEASGTEAFF | TGCGCCACCCAAGAGGCCTCCGGGACTGAAGCTTTCTTT
TRBJ2-2 | TRBV7-2 | many | NA | CASSLSAGTGELFF | TGTGCCAGCAGCTTATCGGCAGGGACCGGGGAGCTGTTTTTT
TRBJ2-2 | TRBV7-6 | NA | TRBD1 | CASSPGTGTTGELFF | TGTGCCAGCAGCCCAGGGACAGGGACGACCGGGGAGCTGTTTTTT
TRBJ2-3 | TRBV29-1 | many | NA | CSVEDIDDTQYF | TGCAGCGTTGAAGATATAGACGATACGCAGTATTTT
TRBJ2-1 | TRBV7-9 | many | NA | CASSFRRNEQFF | TGTGCCAGCAGCTTCAGGAGGAATGAGCAGTTCTTC
TRBJ2-2 | TRBV7-8 | many | NA | CASSLVRPGEKEMELFF | TGTGCCAGCAGCTTAGTGCGGCCCGGTGAAAAGGAGATGGAGCTGTTTTTT
TRBJ2-5 | TRBV7-2 | many | NA | CASSLGRDRETQYF | TGTGCCAGCAGCTTAGGGCGGGATAGAGAGACCCAGTACTTC
TRBJ2-1 | TRBV20-1 | many | NA | CSARDRWVLHNEQFF | TGCAGTGCTAGAGATCGTTGGGTACTACACAATGAGCAGTTCTTC
TRBJ1-1 | TRBV6-2/TRBV6-3 | many | NA | CASQELPGHFAEAFF | TGTGCCAGCCAGGAACTTCCGGGACACTTCGCTGAAGCTTTCTTT
TRBJ2-7 | TRBV5-1 | many | TRBD2 | CASSLGPQRESPYEQYF | TGCGCCAGCAGCTTGGGCCCTCAGCGGGAGAGTCCCTACGAGCAGTACTTC
TRBJ1-1 | TRBV11-1 | many | NA | CASSLSPRAGNTEAFF | TGTGCCAGCAGCTTATCCCCCCGGGCGGGGAACACTGAAGCTTTCTTT
TRBJ2-7 | TRBV20-1 | many | NA | CSARGEFSAPSSYEQYF | TGCAGTGCTAGAGGAGAATTTTCGGCCCCAAGCTCCTACGAGCAGTACTTC
TRBJ1-2 | TRBV9 | many | TRBD1 | CASSSPSTGRDYGYTF | TGTGCCAGCAGCTCCCCCTCGACAGGGAGGGACTATGGCTACACCTTC
TRBJ2-3 | TRBV20-1 | many | NA | CSAGDSLATDTQYF | TGCAGTGCGGGCGACAGCCTGGCCACAGATACGCAGTATTTT
TRBJ2-2 | TRBV20-1 | many | NA | CSAPGRDNTGELFF | TGCAGTGCGCCGGGAAGAGACAACACCGGGGAGCTGTTTTTT
TRBJ1-1 | TRBV12-3/TRBV12-4 | many | NA | CASSHPWRREGSTEAFF | TGTGCCAGCAGTCACCCCTGGCGAAGGGAAGGTTCCACTGAAGCTTTCTTT
TRBJ2-1 | TRBV18 | many | TRBD1 | CASSPAQGASANNEQFF | TGTGCCAGCTCACCAGCCCAGGGGGCCTCTGCCAACAATGAGCAGTTCTTC
TRBJ1-5 | TRBV20-1 | many | NA | CSARKVNSNQPQHF | TGCAGTGCTAGAAAAGTGAATAGCAATCAGCCCCAGCATTTT
TRBJ1-4 | TRBV15 | many | NA | CATSGGRALEKLFF | TGTGCCACCAGCGGAGGACGGGCTTTGGAAAAACTGTTTTTT
TRBJ1-4 | TRBV12-3/TRBV12-4 | many | TRBD1 | CASSRQGWSEKLFF | TGTGCCAGCAGTCGACAGGGGTGGAGTGAAAAACTGTTTTTT
TRBJ2-2 | TRBV2 | few | TRBD1 | CASSPGGGTGELFF | TGTGCCAGCAGCCCAGGGGGCGGCACCGGGGAGCTGTTTTTT
TRBJ2-1 | TRBV20-1 | many | NA | CSARDRGWTRVAVYEQFF | TGCAGTGCCCGGGACAGAGGTTGGACTAGAGTGGCTGTCTATGAGCAGTTCTTC
TRBJ2-7 | TRBV20-1 | few | TRBD1 | CSADRDRDYEQYF | TGCAGTGCAGACCGGGACAGAGACTACGAGCAGTACTTC
TRBJ2-1 | TRBV6-2/TRBV6-3 | many | NA | CASSGFGTLNNEQFF | TGTGCCAGCAGTGGATTCGGCACGCTAAACAATGAGCAGTTCTTC
TRBJ2-1 | TRBV20-1 | many | TRBD2 | CSARAGGRRSFF | TGCAGTGCTAGAGCGGGCGGGAGAAGGTCGTTCTTC
TRBJ1-5 | TRBV7-9 | many | NA | CASSLGEHSNQPQHF | TGTGCCAGCAGCTTAGGGGAACATAGCAATCAGCCCCAGCATTTT
TRBJ2-2 | TRBV3-1 | many | NA | CASSRRAVGGNTGELFF | TGTGCCAGCAGCCGTCGCGCCGTTGGGGGGAACACCGGGGAGCTGTTTTTT
TRBJ1-1 | TRBV5-1 | many | NA | CASSWRGNTEAFF | TGCGCCAGCAGCTGGAGGGGGAACACTGAAGCTTTCTTT
TRBJ2-1 | TRBV25-1 | many | TRBD1 | CASSEWDRTGSDEQFF | TGTGCCAGCAGTGAATGGGACAGGACAGGGTCCGATGAGCAGTTCTTC
TRBJ2-7 | TRBV7-9 | many | NA | CASRGGGNEQYF | TGTGCCAGCAGGGGAGGAGGGAACGAGCAGTACTTC
TRBJ2-3 | TRBV6-2/TRBV6-3 | many | NA | CASSYVGVTDTQYF | TGTGCCAGCAGTTACGTGGGAGTCACAGATACGCAGTATTTT
TRBJ2-4 | TRBV2 | many | NA | CASRPGIAKNIQYF | TGTGCCAGCAGGCCGGGGATAGCCAAAAACATTCAGTACTTC
TRBJ1-2 | TRBV29-1 | many | TRBD1 | CSVQGQDGYTF | TGCAGCGTTCAGGGACAGGATGGCTACACCTTC
TRBJ2-3 | TRBV5-1 | NA | NA | CASSLAPVAKDTQYF | TGCGCCAGCAGCTTGGCACCCGTAGCAAAAGATACGCAGTATTTT
TRBJ2-3 | TRBV5-1 | many | TRBD2 | CASSSGSGTSGLWGTDTQYF | TGCGCCAGCAGCTCGGGCTCCGGGACTAGCGGGCTCTGGGGCACAGATACGCAGTATTTT
TRBJ2-7 | TRBV10-2 | many | NA | CASKGVPYPEQYF | TGCGCCAGCAAAGGCGTCCCCTACCCCGAGCAGTACTTC
TRBJ1-1 | TRBV30 | many | NA | CAWTGLDTEAFF | TGTGCCTGGACGGGGCTGGACACTGAAGCTTTCTTT
TRBJ1-2 | TRBV30 | many | NA | CAWKGSAWGYGYTF | TGTGCCTGGAAGGGATCGGCTTGGGGCTATGGCTACACCTTC
TRBJ2-3 | TRBV10-3 | many | TRBD2 | CAISARTSGSPDTQYF | TGTGCCATCAGCGCCCGGACTAGCGGGAGCCCAGATACGCAGTATTTT